This record concerns one T cell receptor (beta chain) sequence. V shed 2 bases, J shed 0 bases, and the junction held 12 bases outside the gene matches. The CDR3 runs 18 residues. The germline gives CDR1 LGHDT, CDR2 YNNKEL (reference sequence). This sample was taken from a study of blood T cell repertoires in COVID-19. At the level of the study: T cells, B-cell-depleted T cells, or PBMCs provided the cDNA or gDNA that served as material.

Sequencing was performed with immunoSEQ multiplex PCR; in TCRdb, only in-frame clones are kept and a portion is missing. The sample consists of 75,000 to 80,000 clones, about 88% of them appearing once. The TCR was taken from a human donor in a cohort sampled during active COVID-19. Material: peripheral blood. The V call is TRBV3-1 (or the pseudogene TRBV3-2), the J call TRBJ1-1; 7 bases match TRBD1. The CDR3 loop is CASSQRQGLVSMNTEAFF. As DNA, the CDR3 is TGTGCCAGCAGCCAAAGACAGGGTTTGGTGTCTATGAACACTGAAGCTTTCTTT.